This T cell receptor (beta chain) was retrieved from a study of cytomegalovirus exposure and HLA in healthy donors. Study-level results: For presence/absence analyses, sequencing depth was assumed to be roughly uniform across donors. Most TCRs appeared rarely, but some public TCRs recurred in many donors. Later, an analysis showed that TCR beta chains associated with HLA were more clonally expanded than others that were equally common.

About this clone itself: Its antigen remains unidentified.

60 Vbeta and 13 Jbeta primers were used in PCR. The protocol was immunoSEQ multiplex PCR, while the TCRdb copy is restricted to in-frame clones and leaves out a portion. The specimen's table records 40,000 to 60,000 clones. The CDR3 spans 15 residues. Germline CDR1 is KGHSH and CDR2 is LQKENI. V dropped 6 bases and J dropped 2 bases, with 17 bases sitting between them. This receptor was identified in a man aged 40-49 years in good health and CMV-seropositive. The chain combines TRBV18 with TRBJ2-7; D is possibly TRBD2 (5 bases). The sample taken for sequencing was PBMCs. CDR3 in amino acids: CASSLGGGVPYEQYF. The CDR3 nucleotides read TGTGCCAGCTCCCTTGGAGGCGGAGTCCCCTACGAGCAGTACTTC.